One and the same sample provided the 15 T cell receptor beta chains below, sequenced in a study of T cells in Graves' hyperthyroidism and ophthalmopathy. It was RNA transcripts that yielded the amplified TCR beta CDR3 regions. During a first-round RT-PCR of the TCR CDR3, the HTBI primer set was used. TCRdb ran MiXCR on the multiplex PCR reads and lists one entry per CDR3 protein. The profile covers around 350,000 distinct CDR3 sequences, with more than 14% appearing a single time and 15% to 20% taken by the ten largest. Input material: blood. Receptor source: a woman aged 30 to 39 with Graves' ophthalmopathy.

Here the CDR3 DNA reads TGTGCCAGCAGTCCACGGGACCCCCACACCGGGGAGCTGTTTTTT. This codes for CASSPRDPHTGELFF. This chain links TRBV6-7 with TRBJ2-2, with D possibly called TRBD1 or TRBD2 (5 bases each). TRBV6-7 qualifies as an ORF whose function is uncertain. The CDR3 is 15 amino acids. V was cut by 5 bases and J by 3 bases, with 13 bases left in between.

The chain employs TRBV28 and TRBJ2-7; the D call may be TRBD1 or TRBD2 (7 bases each). Trimming left V 3 bases short and J 3 bases short, with 15 bases between. Germline V gene sequence: CDR1 MDHEN, CDR2 SYDVKM. This CDR3 spans 15 amino acids. The CDR3 region is CASSLRDRDYYEQYF. For the CDR3, the DNA is TGTGCCAGCAGTTTGAGAGACAGGGACTACTACGAGCAGTACTTC. The full variable domain, its missing parts supplied by reference TRBV28 and TRBJ2-7, is DVKVTQSSRYLVKRTGEKVFLECVQDMDHENMFWYRQDPGLGLRLIYFSYDVKMKEKGDIPEGYSVSREKKERFSLILESASTNQTSMYLCASSLRDRDYYEQYFGPGTRLTVT.

The table lists this clonotype with many counts. V is TRBV5-1 and J is TRBJ1-2; 9 bases align to TRBD1. The ends lost 3 bases at V and 8 bases at J; junction bases unmatched: 11. CDR1 SGHRS and CDR2 YFSETQ come from the germline V gene. The CDR3 spans 15 residues. The CDR3 reads CASSWGPGQGGGYTF. CDR3 DNA sequence: TGCGCCAGCAGCTGGGGACCGGGACAGGGTGGAGGCTACACCTTC.

This clonotype was recorded many times. The rearrangement links TRBV7-9 to TRBJ2-7, with 11 bases that match TRBD2. Germline V lookup: CDR1 SEHNR, CDR2 FQNEAQ (reference sequence). This CDR3 region has 16 residues. Trimming took 4 bases from V and 4 from J; bases not matched to a gene: 9. The CDR3 region is CASSSDSGGDQYEQYF. CDR3 DNA sequence: TGTGCCAGCAGCTCAGATAGCGGGGGGGACCAATACGAGCAGTACTTC.

This clonotype was detected ten times or more. The genes are TRBV12-3 or TRBV12-4 and TRBJ2-1; D call uncertain. The CDR3 has 16 amino acids. V was clipped by 2 bases and J by 5 bases, with 16 bases between them. The chain's CDR3 is CASSLPQSRPNNEQFF. The CDR3 coding sequence is TGTGCCAGCAGTTTACCCCAATCCCGCCCGAACAATGAGCAGTTCTTC.

This clonotype was detected many times. The V gene is TRBV27, the J gene TRBJ1-6; D is unresolved. The CDR3 is made up of 14 amino acids. The ends were cut back, 4 bases at V and 7 bases at J, with 11 bases in the middle. Germline V gives CDR1 MNHEY, CDR2 SMNVEV (reference sequence). This CDR3 reads CASSSSVQNSPLHF. CDR3 bases: TGTGCCAGCAGTTCGTCCGTCCAAAATTCACCCCTCCACTTT.

This clonotype was observed many times. The J gene is TRBJ2-7, the V gene TRBV3-1; D gene unclear. The CDR3 has 14 residues. The V and J ends lost 0 bases and 6 bases respectively, with 12 bases between them. Germline V CDR1 and CDR2: LGHDT, YNNKEL (reference sequence). The CDR3 reads CASSQDGRAGEQYF. CDR3 nucleotide sequence: TGTGCCAGCAGCCAAGATGGAAGGGCCGGCGAGCAGTACTTC.

This clonotype was observed at least ten times. The DNA of the CDR3 is TGTGCCAGCAGCCCTTCGAGGGGGGAGCTGTTTTTT. Protein product: CASSPSRGELFF. The chain links TRBV7-2 to TRBJ2-2; D remains unclear. V was shortened by 5 bases and J by 8 bases, with 9 bases between the two germline ends. Looked up from germline, CDR1 is SGHTA and CDR2 is FQGNSA. The CDR3 loop spans 12 amino acids.

This clonotype was seen repeatedly, ten times or more. V is TRBV6-2 or TRBV6-3 and J is TRBJ2-2; 7 nucleotides line up with TRBD2. The J segment lost 1 base and the V segment lost 6 bases, leaving 8 bases of the junction unmatched. Germline CDR1 MNHEY, CDR2 SVGEGT. The length of the CDR3 is 16 residues. The CDR3 spells CASRPGTTLNTGELFF. The CDR3 coding sequence is TGTGCCAGCAGACCCGGGACTACCCTGAACACCGGGGAGCTGTTTTTT.

Many counts were recorded for this clonotype. The chain uses TRBV28 and TRBJ2-3, with TRBD2 matching 9 bases. Germline V gene data show CDR1 as MDHEN and CDR2 as SYDVKM. Trimming took 4 bases from V and 4 from J; bases not matched to a gene: 9. CDR3 length equals 16 residues. The CDR3 spells CASSSIAGVVADTQYF. The CDR3 region has the DNA TGTGCCAGCAGTTCCATAGCGGGAGTGGTGGCAGATACGCAGTATTTT.

Note on this clonotype: At one boundary the junction diverges from the germline segment, which might be a read error. The gene calls are TRBV10-1 and TRBJ1-1, with 9 nucleotides matching TRBD1. CDR3 length: 15 amino acids. Germline V gene sequence: CDR1 WNHNN, CDR2 SYGVQD (reference sequence). The CDR3 protein is CASKRDRAQNTEAFF. The DNA of the CDR3 is TGCGCCAGCAAACGGGACAGGGCCCAGAACACTGAGGCTTTCTTT.

This clonotype was seen only a few times. V is TRBV6-1 and J is TRBJ1-5; D is possibly TRBD1 (5 bases). V was cut by 11 bases and J by 3 bases, with 23 bases left in between. The germline gives CDR1 MNHNS, CDR2 SASEGT. CDR3 size: 16 residues. The CDR3 here is CARLSRDLPFNQPQHF. DNA for the CDR3: TGTGCCCGATTGTCCCGGGACCTTCCTTTCAATCAGCCCCAGCATTTT.

This clonotype was picked up many times. This chain joins TRBV27 and TRBJ2-7, with D unresolved. Deletions cut 2 bases from V and 12 bases from J, with 23 bases between. The CDR3 runs to 15 residues. Germline assignment: CDR1 MNHEY and CDR2 SMNVEV (reference sequence). Here the CDR3 reads CASSLMSVGQSRLYF. The CDR3 coding sequence is TGTGCCAGCAGTTTAATGTCGGTAGGGCAGTCGAGGCTGTACTTC.

This clonotype was observed at least ten times. The junction does not match germline at one end; this may be a read error. The rearrangement uses TRBV7-9 and TRBJ2-7; 8 bases are a match to TRBD1. Germline values: CDR1 SEHNR, CDR2 FQNEAQ (reference sequence). This CDR3 has 14 residues. The CDR3 protein is CASRLGTGSHEQYF. The CDR3 DNA follows: TGTGCCAGCAGATTAGGGACAGGATCCCACGAGCAGTACTTC.

This clonotype has at least ten counts. The chain links TRBV2 to TRBJ2-1; D gene ambiguous. This CDR3 is built from 11 residues. Germline V CDR1 and CDR2: SNHLY, FYNNEI. V lost 3 bases to trimming and J lost 13 bases, with 10 bases between them. The chain's CDR3 is CASSDEAAQFF. CDR3 in DNA: TGTGCCAGCAGTGATGAGGCGGCCCAGTTCTTC.